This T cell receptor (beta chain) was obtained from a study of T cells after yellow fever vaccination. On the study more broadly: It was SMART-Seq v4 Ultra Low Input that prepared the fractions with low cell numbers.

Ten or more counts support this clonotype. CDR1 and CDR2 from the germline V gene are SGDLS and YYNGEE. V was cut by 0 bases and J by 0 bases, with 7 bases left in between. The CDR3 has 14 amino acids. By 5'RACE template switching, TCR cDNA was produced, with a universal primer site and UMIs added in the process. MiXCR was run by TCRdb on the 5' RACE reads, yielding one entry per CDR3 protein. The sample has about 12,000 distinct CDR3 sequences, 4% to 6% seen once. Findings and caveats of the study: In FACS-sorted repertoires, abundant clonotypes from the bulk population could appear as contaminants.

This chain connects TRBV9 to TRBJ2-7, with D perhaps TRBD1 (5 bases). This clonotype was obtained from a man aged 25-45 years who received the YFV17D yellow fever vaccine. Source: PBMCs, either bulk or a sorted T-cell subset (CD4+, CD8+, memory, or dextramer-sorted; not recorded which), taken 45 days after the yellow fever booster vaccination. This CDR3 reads CASSVEGYSYEQYF. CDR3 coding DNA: TGTGCCAGCAGCGTAGAGGGGTACTCCTACGAGCAGTACTTC.